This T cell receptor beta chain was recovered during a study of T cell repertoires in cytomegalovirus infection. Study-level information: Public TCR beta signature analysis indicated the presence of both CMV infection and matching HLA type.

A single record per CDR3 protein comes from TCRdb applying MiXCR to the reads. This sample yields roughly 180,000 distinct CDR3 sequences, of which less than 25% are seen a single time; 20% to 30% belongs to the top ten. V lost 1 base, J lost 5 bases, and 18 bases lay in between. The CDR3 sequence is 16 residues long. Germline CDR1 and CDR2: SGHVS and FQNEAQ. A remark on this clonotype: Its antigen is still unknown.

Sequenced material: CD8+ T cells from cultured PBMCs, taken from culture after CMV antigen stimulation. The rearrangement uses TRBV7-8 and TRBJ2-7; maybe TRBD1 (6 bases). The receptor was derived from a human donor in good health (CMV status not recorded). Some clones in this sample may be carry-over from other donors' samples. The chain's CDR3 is CASSLGLGQGKNEQYF. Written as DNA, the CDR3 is TGTGCCAGCAGCTTAGGACTGGGCCAGGGGAAAAACGAGCAGTACTTC.